Shown below are 18 T cell receptor beta chains from a single sample sequenced in a study of Graves' ophthalmopathy and Graves' hyperthyroidism (dated 2018 in TCRdb). The instrument given in TCRdb is Illumina HiSeq 2000. For repertoire sequencing, the TCR beta CDR3 regions were amplified from RNA transcripts. A first-round RT-PCR used HTBI primers with the Qiagen OneStep RT-PCR kit, followed by a second-round multiplex PCR, size selection and purification. Through fastp at Q25 and MiXCR, TCRdb rebuilt clones from the public reads, retaining in-frame beta chains. Each CDR3 protein appears once, grouped with its most common genes and DNA. The sample includes approximately 1.2 million distinct CDR3 sequences, with less than 45% observed a single time. 11% of the sample is taken by the ten largest. Sequences were obtained from peripheral blood or thyroid tissue (not recorded which). The receptors here all came from an adult man with Graves' hyperthyroidism.

The chain carries TRBV20-1 and TRBJ2-7, with D perhaps TRBD1 (6 bases). The length of the CDR3 is 12 residues. CDR1 is DFQATT and CDR2 is SNEGSKA in the germline V gene (reference sequence). The V end was cut by 8 bases, the J end by 3 bases, with 14 bases between. The CDR3 region is CSSTGNNYEQYF. The CDR3 region has the DNA TGCAGTTCTACAGGGAACAACTACGAGCAGTACTTC.

This clonotype was seen just once. The chain combines TRBV10-3 with TRBJ2-7; 8 positions agree with TRBD2. This CDR3 comprises 13 residues. V shed 6 bases, J shed 4 bases, and the junction held 5 bases outside the gene matches. CDR1 and CDR2 (germline): ENHRY, SYGVKD. CDR3 nucleotides: TGTGCCATCAGGGGGACTAGTTTGTACGAGCAGTACTTC. It yields the protein CAIRGTSLYEQYF.

This clonotype appeared many times. Compared with germline, one end of the junction differs, possibly owing to a read error. The V and J genes are TRBV15 and TRBJ1-5; D may be TRBD1 (6 bases). The CDR3 is 13 residues long. Germline values: CDR1 LNHNV, CDR2 YYDKDF (reference sequence). The CDR3 DNA follows: TGTGCCACCAGCGGACAGACAAATCGGCCCCAGCATTTT. This sequence encodes CATSGQTNRPQHF.

As for this clonotype: Mismatch with germline at one junction end may stem from a read error. The CDR3 coding sequence is TGCGCCAGCAGCCCAACCGGGACAGGGACCTACGAGCAGCACTTC. This translates into CASSPTGTGTYEQHF. V is TRBV5-1 and J is TRBJ2-7, with 9 nucleotides matching TRBD1. This CDR3 region has 15 residues. From germline, CDR1 is SGHRS and CDR2 YFSETQ.

Concerning this clonotype: At one of its ends the junction is not consistent with the germline gene, which may arise from a read error. The genes are TRBV10-2 and TRBJ2-5, with 9 nucleotides matching TRBD1. The DNA end favors TRBJ2-7, so the J call may be wrong. This CDR3 spans 15 amino acids. Germline V CDR1 and CDR2: WSHSY, SAAADI. The CDR3 sequence is CASSQTGGHSYEQYF. The CDR3 DNA is TGTGCCAGCTCACAGACAGGGGGGCACTCCTACGAGCAGTACTTC.

The table lists this clonotype with a count of one. The rearrangement links TRBV10-2 to TRBJ2-7; the D gene is possibly TRBD1 (6 bases). CDR3 length: 12 residues. CDR1 and CDR2 (germline): WSHSY, SAAADI. V gave up 8 bases and J gave up 9 bases, with 17 bases separating them. The CDR3 bases are TGCGCCAGCGGAGGAGACAGGTTTCGGCAGTACTTC. It yields the protein CASGGDRFRQYF.

This clonotype was picked up many times. The CDR3 region has the DNA TGTGCCAGCAGCGTAGGGACAGGCTCATTCGGGGAGACCCAGTACTTC. Translating gives CASSVGTGSFGETQYF. The genes are TRBV2 and TRBJ2-5; 8 positions match TRBD1. Germline V gives CDR1 SNHLY, CDR2 FYNNEI. The ends lost 6 bases at V and 5 bases at J; junction bases unmatched: 14. The CDR3 has 16 residues. The variable domain in full, with the rest retrieved from reference TRBV2 and TRBJ2-5, is EPEVTQTPSHQVTQMGQEVILRCVPISNHLYFYWYRQILGQKVEFLVSFYNNEISEKSEIFDDQFSVERPDGSNFTLKIRSTKLEDSAMYFCASSVGTGSFGETQYFGPGTRLLVL.

This clonotype was counted ten times or more. V is TRBV19 and J is TRBJ1-2; D uncertain. V gave up 7 bases and J gave up 0 bases, with 15 bases separating them. Germline V gene data show CDR1 as LNHDA and CDR2 as SQIVND (reference sequence). The CDR3 length is 15 residues. CDR3 DNA: TGTGCCAGTACCCATCGGGAGTTAGCTAACTATGGCTACACCTTC. Protein: CASTHRELANYGYTF.

This clonotype turned up a few times. The J gene is TRBJ2-7, the V gene TRBV10-1; TRBD1 might be the D (5 bases). V was shortened by 6 bases and J by 2 bases, with 8 bases between the two germline ends. The CDR3 totals 12 residues. CDR1 is WNHNN, CDR2 SYGVQD, per germline (reference sequence). CDR3 residues: CASRLGAYEQYF. The CDR3 DNA follows: TGCGCCAGCAGGCTAGGGGCCTACGAGCAGTACTTC.

The V call is TRBV5-1, the J call TRBJ2-6, with 10 bases identical to TRBD1. This CDR3 region has 18 residues. Germline values: CDR1 SGHRS, CDR2 YFSETQ. V was pared by 3 bases and J by 1 base, with 7 bases of the junction left unmatched. The DNA for the CDR3 is TGCGCCAGCAGCTCGGCCGACAGGGGGCTTTCTGGGGCCAACGTCCTGACTTTC. Encoded protein: CASSSADRGLSGANVLTF.

This clonotype was seen at least ten times. V usage is TRBV5-1 and J usage is TRBJ1-1; D is perhaps TRBD1 (6 bases). V lost 2 bases, J lost 0 bases, and 11 bases lay in between. The CDR3 length is 15 residues. The germline V gene has CDR1 SGHRS and CDR2 YFSETQ. In DNA, the CDR3 is TGCGCCAGCAGCTTCCGGGACAACATGAACACTGAAGCTTTCTTT. It is translated as CASSFRDNMNTEAFF.

About this clonotype itself: Germline is not matched at one junction end, which may reflect a read error. J is TRBJ2-5 and V is TRBV20-1; 14 bases fit TRBD2. Germline loops: CDR1 DFQATT, CDR2 SNEGSKA (reference sequence). The CDR3 sequence is 16 residues long. CDR3 DNA: TGCAGTGCCCGAAGGACTAGCGGGAGGAAGGGAGAGGCCCAGTACTTC. It yields the protein CSARRTSGRKGEAQYF.

This clonotype was observed a handful of times. This chain links TRBV11-3 with TRBJ2-7; TRBD2 agrees at 8 bases. This CDR3 has 13 amino acids. The V gene's germline CDR1 is SGHNT and CDR2 YENEEA. J lost 5 bases, V lost 6 bases, and 6 bases had no gene match. The CDR3 here is CASSQAGVNEQYF. The CDR3 DNA reads as TGTGCCAGCAGTCAAGCGGGAGTCAACGAGCAGTACTTC.

The chain uses TRBV7-2 and TRBJ2-7; 10 nucleotides line up with TRBD1. Losses at the gene ends were 2 bases for V and 0 bases for J; bases not matched to a gene: 7. The germline V gene encodes CDR1 SGHTA and CDR2 FQGNSA. The CDR3 is 17 amino acids. The CDR3 DNA follows: TGTGCCAGCAGCTTACGGACAGGGGGACTGAGCTCCTACGAGCAGTACTTC. It encodes CASSLRTGGLSSYEQYF.

The chain uses TRBV7-2 and TRBJ2-2; 12 positions agree with TRBD2. V shed 3 bases, J shed 1 base, and the junction held 3 bases outside the gene matches. CDR1 and CDR2 (germline): SGHTA, FQGNSA. The CDR3 runs to 17 residues. The CDR3 region has the DNA TGTGCCAGCAGCTTCAAGACTAGCGGGGGGAACACCGGGGAGCTGTTTTTT. Residues: CASSFKTSGGNTGELFF.

The V gene is TRBV20-1, the J gene TRBJ1-5; D unresolved. The V gene's germline CDR1 is DFQATT and CDR2 SNEGSKA (reference sequence). CDR3 length: 14 amino acids. The CDR3 nucleotides read TGCAGCGTGGCGCCTGGGCTTCGCGATCAGCCCCAGCATTTT. It yields the protein CSVAPGLRDQPQHF.

In this sample, this clonotype turned up many times. V gene TRBV19 combines with J gene TRBJ1-5; D ambiguous. This CDR3 has 14 residues. Looked up from germline, CDR1 is LNHDA and CDR2 is SQIVND (reference sequence). Trimming took off 3 bases at V and 6 bases at J, with 12 bases between the two ends. CDR3 in DNA: TGTGCCAGTAGTATTCCGGGAGGCGGTCAGCCCCAGCATTTT. Protein sequence: CASSIPGGGQPQHF.

This chain links TRBV2 with TRBJ2-7, with D possibly TRBD2 on 6 matching bases. The CDR3 is made up of 15 amino acids. CDR1 and CDR2 from the germline V gene are SNHLY and FYNNEI. V lost 7 bases to trimming and J lost 0 bases, with 16 bases between them. The CDR3 nucleotides are TGTGCCAGCAATGGAGGGTCTCTTTTCTCCTACGAGCAGTACTTC. Its protein is CASNGGSLFSYEQYF.